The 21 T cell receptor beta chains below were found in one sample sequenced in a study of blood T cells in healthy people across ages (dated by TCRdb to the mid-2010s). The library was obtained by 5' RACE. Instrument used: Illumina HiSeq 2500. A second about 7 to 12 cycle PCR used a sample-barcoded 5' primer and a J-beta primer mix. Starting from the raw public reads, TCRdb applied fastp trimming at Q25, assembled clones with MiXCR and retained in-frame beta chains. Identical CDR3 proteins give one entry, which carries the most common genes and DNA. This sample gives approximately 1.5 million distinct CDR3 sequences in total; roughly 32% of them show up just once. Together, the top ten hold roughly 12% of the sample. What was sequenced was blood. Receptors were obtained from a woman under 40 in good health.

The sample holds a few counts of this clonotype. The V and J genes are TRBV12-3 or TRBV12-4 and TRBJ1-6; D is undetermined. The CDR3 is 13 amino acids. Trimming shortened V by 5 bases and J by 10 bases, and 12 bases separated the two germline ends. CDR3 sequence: CASSGLPESPLHF. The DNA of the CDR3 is TGTGCCAGCAGTGGGCTCCCGGAATCACCCCTCCACTTT.

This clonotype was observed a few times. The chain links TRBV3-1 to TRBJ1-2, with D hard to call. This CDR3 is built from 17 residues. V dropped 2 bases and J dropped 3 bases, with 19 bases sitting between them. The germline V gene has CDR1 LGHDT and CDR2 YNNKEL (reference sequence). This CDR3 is CASSQTHGLGVHYGYTF. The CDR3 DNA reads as TGTGCCAGCAGCCAAACACACGGGCTCGGGGTCCACTATGGCTACACCTTC.

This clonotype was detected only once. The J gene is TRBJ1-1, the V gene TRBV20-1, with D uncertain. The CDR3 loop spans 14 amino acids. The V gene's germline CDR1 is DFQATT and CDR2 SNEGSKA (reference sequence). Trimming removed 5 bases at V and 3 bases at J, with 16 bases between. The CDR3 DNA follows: TGCAGTGCTCCCCTATCTCTAGGGTACACTGAAGCTTTCTTT. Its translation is CSAPLSLGYTEAFF.

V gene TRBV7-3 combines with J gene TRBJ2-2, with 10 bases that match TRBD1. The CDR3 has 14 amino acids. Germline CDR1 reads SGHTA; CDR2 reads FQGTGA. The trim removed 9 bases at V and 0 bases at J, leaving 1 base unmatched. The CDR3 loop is CASGQGANTGELFF. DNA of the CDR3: TGTGCCAGTGGACAGGGGGCGAACACCGGGGAGCTGTTTTTT.

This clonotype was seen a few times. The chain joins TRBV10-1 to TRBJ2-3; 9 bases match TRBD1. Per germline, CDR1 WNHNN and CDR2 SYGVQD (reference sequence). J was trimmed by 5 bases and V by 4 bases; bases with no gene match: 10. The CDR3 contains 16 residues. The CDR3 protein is CASSALSGTGKDTQYF. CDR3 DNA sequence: TGCGCCAGCAGTGCGCTCTCCGGGACAGGGAAAGATACGCAGTATTTT.

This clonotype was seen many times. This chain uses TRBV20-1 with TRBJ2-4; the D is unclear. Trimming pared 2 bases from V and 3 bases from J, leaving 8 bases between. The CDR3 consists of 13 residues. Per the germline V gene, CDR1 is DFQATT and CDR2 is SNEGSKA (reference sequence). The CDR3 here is CSARLSYKNIQYF. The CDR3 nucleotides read TGCAGTGCTAGACTCTCATACAAAAACATTCAGTACTTC.

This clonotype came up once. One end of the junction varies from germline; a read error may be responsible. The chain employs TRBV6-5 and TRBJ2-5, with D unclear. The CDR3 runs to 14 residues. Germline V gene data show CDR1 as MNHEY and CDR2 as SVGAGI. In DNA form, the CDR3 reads TGTGCCGGCAGTTACGAGAGTGGGTTGAAGACCCAGTACTTC. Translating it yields CAGSYESGLKTQYF.

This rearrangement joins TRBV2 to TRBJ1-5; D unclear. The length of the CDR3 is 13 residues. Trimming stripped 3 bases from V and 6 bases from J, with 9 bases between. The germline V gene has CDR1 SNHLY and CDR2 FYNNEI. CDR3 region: CASSDGRGQPQHF. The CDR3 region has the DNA TGTGCCAGCAGTGATGGTCGGGGTCAGCCCCAGCATTTT.

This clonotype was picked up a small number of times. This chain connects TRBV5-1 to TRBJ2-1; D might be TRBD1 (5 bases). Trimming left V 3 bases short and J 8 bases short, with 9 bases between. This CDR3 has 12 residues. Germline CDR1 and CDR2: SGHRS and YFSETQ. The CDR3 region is CASSWGDDEQFF. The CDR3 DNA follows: TGCGCCAGCAGCTGGGGCGACGATGAGCAGTTCTTC.

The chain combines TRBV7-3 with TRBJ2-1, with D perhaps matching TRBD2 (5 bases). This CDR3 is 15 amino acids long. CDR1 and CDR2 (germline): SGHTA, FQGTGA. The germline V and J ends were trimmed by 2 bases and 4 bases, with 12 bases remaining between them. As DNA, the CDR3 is TGTGCCAGCAGCTTAGATGTACTAGATTACAATGAGCAGTTCTTC. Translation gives CASSLDVLDYNEQFF.

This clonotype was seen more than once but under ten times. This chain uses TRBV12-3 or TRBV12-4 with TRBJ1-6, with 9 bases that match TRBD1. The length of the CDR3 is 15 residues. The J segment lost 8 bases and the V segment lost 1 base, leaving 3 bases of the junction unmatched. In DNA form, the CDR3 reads TGTGCCAGCAGTTTAGGGACAGGGGAATATTCACCCCTCCACTTT. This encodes CASSLGTGEYSPLHF.

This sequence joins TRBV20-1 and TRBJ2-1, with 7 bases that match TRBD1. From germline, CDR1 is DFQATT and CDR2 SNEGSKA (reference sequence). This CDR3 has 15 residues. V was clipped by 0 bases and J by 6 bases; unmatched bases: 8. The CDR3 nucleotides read TGCAGTGCTAGAGATCGACAGGGTCCTCTCAATGAGCAGTTCTTC. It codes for CSARDRQGPLNEQFF.

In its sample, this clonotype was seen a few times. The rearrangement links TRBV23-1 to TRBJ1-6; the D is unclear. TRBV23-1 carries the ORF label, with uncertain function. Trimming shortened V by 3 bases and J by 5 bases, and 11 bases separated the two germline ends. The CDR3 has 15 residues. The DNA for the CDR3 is TGCGCCAGCAGTCATTCCGGGCCCAATAATTCACCCCTCCACTTT. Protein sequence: CASSHSGPNNSPLHF.

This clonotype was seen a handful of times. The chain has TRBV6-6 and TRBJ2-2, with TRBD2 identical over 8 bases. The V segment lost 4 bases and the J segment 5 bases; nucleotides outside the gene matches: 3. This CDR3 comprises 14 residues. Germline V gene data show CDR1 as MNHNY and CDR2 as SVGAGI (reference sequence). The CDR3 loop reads CASSFASGTGELFF. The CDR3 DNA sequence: TGTGCCAGCAGTTTCGCTAGCGGGACCGGGGAGCTGTTTTTT.

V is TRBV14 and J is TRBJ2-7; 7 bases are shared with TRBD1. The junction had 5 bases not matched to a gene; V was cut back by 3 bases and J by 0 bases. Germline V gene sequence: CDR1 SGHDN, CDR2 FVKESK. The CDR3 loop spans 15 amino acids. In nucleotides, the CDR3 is TGTGCCAGCAGCCAGGGACAGCGGAGCTCCTACGAGCAGTACTTC. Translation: CASSQGQRSSYEQYF.

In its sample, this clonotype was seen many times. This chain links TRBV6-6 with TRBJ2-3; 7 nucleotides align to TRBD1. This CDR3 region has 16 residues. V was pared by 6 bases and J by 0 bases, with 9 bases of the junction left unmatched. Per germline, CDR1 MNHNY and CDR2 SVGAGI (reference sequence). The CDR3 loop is CASRGQAALSTDTQYF. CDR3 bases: TGTGCCAGCAGAGGACAGGCTGCGCTTAGCACAGATACGCAGTATTTT.

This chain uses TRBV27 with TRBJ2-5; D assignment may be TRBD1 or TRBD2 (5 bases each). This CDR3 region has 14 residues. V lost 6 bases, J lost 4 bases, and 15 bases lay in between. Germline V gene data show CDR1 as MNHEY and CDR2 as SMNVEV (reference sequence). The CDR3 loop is CASSTGTLGETQYF. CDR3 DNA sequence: TGTGCCAGCAGCACCGGGACCCTGGGAGAGACCCAGTACTTC.

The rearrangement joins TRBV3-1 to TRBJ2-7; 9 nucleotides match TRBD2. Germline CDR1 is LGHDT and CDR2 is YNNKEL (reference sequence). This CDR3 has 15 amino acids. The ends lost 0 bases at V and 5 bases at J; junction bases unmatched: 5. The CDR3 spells CASSQESAGGDEQYF. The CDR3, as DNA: TGTGCCAGCAGCCAAGAATCAGCGGGGGGAGACGAGCAGTACTTC.

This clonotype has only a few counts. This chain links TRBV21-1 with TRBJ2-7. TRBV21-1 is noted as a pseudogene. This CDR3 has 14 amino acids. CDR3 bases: TGTGCCAGCATCTTGGACCCACCATCCTACGAGCAGTACTTC. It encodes CASILDPPSYEQYF.

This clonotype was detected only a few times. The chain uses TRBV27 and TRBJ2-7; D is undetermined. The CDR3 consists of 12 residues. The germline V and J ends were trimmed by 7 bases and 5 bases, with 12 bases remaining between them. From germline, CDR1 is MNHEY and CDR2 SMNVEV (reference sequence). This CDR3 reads CASTPKRDEQYF. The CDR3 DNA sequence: TGTGCCAGCACACCCAAACGGGACGAGCAGTACTTC.

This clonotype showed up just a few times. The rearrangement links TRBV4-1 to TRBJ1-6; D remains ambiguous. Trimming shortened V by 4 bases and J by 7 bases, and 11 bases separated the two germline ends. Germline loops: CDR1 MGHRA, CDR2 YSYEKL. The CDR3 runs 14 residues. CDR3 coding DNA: TGCGCCAGCAGCCGAGAGGTGACCAATTCACCCCTCCACTTT. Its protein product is CASSREVTNSPLHF.